The 25 T cell receptor beta chains presented below share a single source sample, sequenced in a study of radiotherapy plus CTLA-4 blockade in lung cancer. Clones were read by immunoSEQ multiplex PCR, and TCRdb kept only the in-frame ones, dropping some. In the table there are tens of thousands of clones, 70% to 85% of which are singletons. The specimen comprised peripheral blood, sampled from a patient treated with radiotherapy plus ipilimumab. The receptors were gathered from a human donor with non-small cell lung cancer who had stable disease on radiotherapy plus ipilimumab.

The rearrangement links TRBV6-5 to TRBJ2-2; no definite D call. V was cut by 4 bases and J by 2 bases, with 2 bases left in between. Germline values: CDR1 MNHEY, CDR2 SVGAGI. This CDR3 comprises 12 residues. CDR3 coding DNA: TGTGCCAGCAGTTCAAACACCGGGGAGCTGTTTTTT. It yields the protein CASSSNTGELFF.

This clone came up a few times. V usage is TRBV18 and J usage is TRBJ2-7; 7 bases are a match to TRBD2. CDR3 length equals 15 residues. The J segment lost 0 bases and the V segment lost 6 bases, leaving 8 bases of the junction unmatched. CDR1 is KGHSH, CDR2 LQKENI, per germline. DNA of the CDR3: TGTGCCAGCTCCCTCCTGGGGGGGAGCTCCTACGAGCAGTACGTC. The encoded protein is CASSLLGGSSYEQYV.

The chain recombines TRBV7-8 with TRBJ1-2, with 9 bases identical to TRBD1. Germline-derived CDR1 and CDR2 are SGHVS and FQNEAQ. The V gene end was trimmed by 5 bases and the J gene end by 5 bases; junction bases not matched to a gene: 9. This CDR3 has 15 amino acids. The CDR3 here is CASSPQGDRVYGYTF. For the CDR3, the DNA is TGTGCCAGCAGCCCCCAGGGGGACAGGGTTTATGGCTACACCTTC.

The V call is TRBV28, the J call TRBJ1-2, with TRBD1 matching over 7 bases. Germline trimming cut 6 bases from V and 0 bases from J; bases unmatched to any gene: 4. The CDR3 has 14 amino acids. Germline values: CDR1 MDHEN, CDR2 SYDVKM. CDR3 sequence reads: CASRPGTANYGYTF. As DNA, the CDR3 is TGTGCCAGCAGACCCGGGACAGCTAACTATGGCTACACCTTC.

The V call is TRBV2, the J call TRBJ1-5; a possible D gene is TRBD1 (5 bases). Germline CDR1 reads SNHLY; CDR2 reads FYNNEI. V was clipped by 4 bases and J by 0 bases, with 10 bases between them. The CDR3 is made up of 15 amino acids. The CDR3 protein is CASSGPGGSNQPQHF. The CDR3 DNA is TGTGCCAGCAGTGGACCGGGGGGTAGCAATCAGCCCCAGCATTTT. Together with reference TRBV2 and TRBJ1-5, the CDR3 gives the full variable domain: EPEVTQTPSHQVTQMGQEVILRCVPISNHLYFYWYRQILGQKVEFLVSFYNNEISEKSEIFDDQFSVERPDGSNFTLKIRSTKLEDSAMYFCASSGPGGSNQPQHFGDGTRLSIL.

The chain uses TRBV29-1 and TRBJ1-5; 8 bases agree with TRBD1. The CDR3 runs 13 residues. V trimming: 4 bases; J trimming: 3 bases; junction bases outside the gene matches: 2. Per germline, CDR1 SQVTM and CDR2 ANQGSEA. In DNA form, the CDR3 reads TGCAGCGTTGGGACAGGGTACAATCAGCCCCAGCATTTT. Translating gives CSVGTGYNQPQHF.

This sequence joins TRBV7-9 and TRBJ1-5, with D tentatively TRBD1 (5 bases). There are 15 residues in the CDR3. Germline V CDR1 and CDR2: SEHNR, FQNEAQ (reference sequence). Trimming took off 2 bases at V and 0 bases at J, with 8 bases between the two ends. DNA for the CDR3: TGTGCCAGCAGCTTATCCGGGGGTAGCAATCAGCCCCAGCATTTT. It codes for CASSLSGGSNQPQHF.

The chain uses TRBV2 and TRBJ2-5; D might be TRBD1 or TRBD2, each matching 5 bases. CDR1 and CDR2 (germline): SNHLY, FYNNEI. V was pared by 4 bases and J by 5 bases, with 14 bases between. The CDR3 is 14 amino acids. The CDR3 coding sequence is TGTGCCAGCAGTGTCGGGGCCCCTAGGGAGACCCAGTACTTC. Protein product: CASSVGAPRETQYF. Drawing the rest from reference TRBV2 and TRBJ2-5, the complete variable domain is EPEVTQTPSHQVTQMGQEVILRCVPISNHLYFYWYRQILGQKVEFLVSFYNNEISEKSEIFDDQFSVERPDGSNFTLKIRSTKLEDSAMYFCASSVGAPRETQYFGPGTRLLVL.

The V call is TRBV5-1, the J call TRBJ2-3; 9 nucleotides match TRBD2. This CDR3 contains 15 residues. J lost 4 bases, V lost 4 bases, and 7 bases had no gene match. CDR1 is SGHRS and CDR2 is YFSETQ in the germline V gene. The chain's CDR3 is CASSARGLASDTQYF. The DNA for the CDR3 is TGCGCCAGCAGCGCGAGGGGACTAGCATCAGATACGCAGTATTTT.

CDR3 region: CASSLGSPDRGDEQYF. The CDR3 nucleotides read TGTGCCAGCAGCTTAGGGTCCCCCGACAGGGGGGACGAGCAGTACTTC. V is TRBV7-2 and J is TRBJ2-7, with TRBD1 matching 9 bases. Per the germline V gene, CDR1 is SGHTA and CDR2 is FQGNSA. V shed 1 base and J 5 bases; nucleotides not matched to a gene: 9. This CDR3 comprises 16 residues. The variable domain in full, completed from reference TRBV7-2 and TRBJ2-7, reads GAGVSQSPSNKVTEKGKDVELRCDPISGHTALYWYRQSLGQGLEFLIYFQGNSAPDKSGLPSDRFSAERTGGSVSTLTIQRTQQEDSAVYLCASSLGSPDRGDEQYFGPGTRLTVT.

This clone occurred a few times. The J gene is TRBJ1-1, the V gene TRBV19; D remains unclear. Between the trimmed V and J ends, which lost 3 bases and 6 bases, there was a span of 11 bases. Germline-derived CDR1 and CDR2 are LNHDA and SQIVND (reference sequence). The CDR3 length is 13 residues. CDR3 nucleotide sequence: TGTGCCAGTAGTATTCGGGGAAACGCTGAAGCTTTCTTT. This encodes CASSIRGNAEAFF. The full variable domain, completed using reference TRBV19 and TRBJ1-1, is DGGITQSPKYLFRKEGQNVTLSCEQNLNHDAMYWYRQDPGQGLRLIYYSQIVNDFQKGDIAEGYSVSREKKESFPLTVTSAQKNPTAFYLCASSIRGNAEAFFGQGTRLTVV.

This clone was recorded a few times. The rearrangement links TRBV5-4 to TRBJ2-2; D is unclear. Germline V gene sequence: CDR1 SGHNT, CDR2 YYREEE (reference sequence). The length of the CDR3 is 14 residues. Between the trimmed V and J ends, which lost 0 bases and 6 bases, there was a span of 9 bases. CDR3 sequence (DNA): TGTGCCAGCAGCTTGGACCTAAGGTCCGGGGAGCTGTTTTTT. This encodes CASSLDLRSGELFF. The entire variable domain, with the rest obtained from reference TRBV5-4 and TRBJ2-2, is as follows: ETGVTQSPTHLIKTRGQQVTLRCSSQSGHNTVSWYQQALGQGPQFIFQYYREEENGRGNFPPRFSGLQFPNYSSELNVNALELDDSALYLCASSLDLRSGELFFGEGSRLTVL.

The rearrangement uses TRBV18 and TRBJ1-5, with 7 bases identical to TRBD1. The CDR3 is 16 amino acids. Germline V gene data show CDR1 as KGHSH and CDR2 as LQKENI. V lost 3 bases, J lost 2 bases, and 7 bases stayed unmatched. CDR3 protein: CASSPPGQIGNQPQHF. In DNA form, the CDR3 reads TGTGCCAGCTCACCTCCGGGACAGATAGGCAATCAGCCCCAGCATTTT.

The chain couples TRBV2 to TRBJ2-7, with D uncertain. Germline CDR1 reads SNHLY; CDR2 reads FYNNEI. V dropped 5 bases and J dropped 3 bases, with 5 bases sitting between them. This CDR3 spans 11 amino acids. This CDR3 reads CASSYSYEQYF. The CDR3 DNA sequence: TGTGCCAGCAGTTACAGCTACGAGCAGTACTTC.

This chain connects TRBV6-5 to TRBJ1-2, with 9 bases fitting TRBD1. The CDR3 has 15 residues. Losses at the gene ends were 1 base for V and 8 bases for J; bases not matched to a gene: 8. Germline V gene lookup returns CDR1 MNHEY and CDR2 SVGAGI. CDR3 loop: CASSYLSGQGGGYTF. Written as DNA, the CDR3 is TGTGCCAGCAGTTACTTATCGGGACAGGGAGGGGGCTACACCTTC.

The chain joins TRBV5-1 to TRBJ2-5; 9 bases match TRBD1. With V trimmed by 4 bases and J by 5 bases, 9 bases remained unmatched. Germline V gives CDR1 SGHRS, CDR2 YFSETQ. The CDR3 covers 15 residues. The DNA of the CDR3 is TGCGCCAGCAGCGCCACAGGGGGCTTAAGGGAGACCCAGTACTTC. Amino acids: CASSATGGLRETQYF.

The chain has TRBV6-5 and TRBJ1-2; D not certain. Germline values: CDR1 MNHEY, CDR2 SVGAGI. Trimming left V 6 bases short and J 2 bases short, with 13 bases between. The CDR3 has 14 residues. In DNA, the CDR3 is TGTGCCAGCAGCCTAACACCTTTCAACTATGGCTACACCTTC. Translation: CASSLTPFNYGYTF.

The rearrangement links TRBV7-2 to TRBJ1-2; 10 bases map to TRBD1. CDR1 is SGHTA, CDR2 FQGNSA, per germline. The CDR3 has 15 residues. With V trimmed by 0 bases and J by 8 bases, 6 bases remained unmatched. The CDR3 here is CASSLARTGGSGYTF. The CDR3, as DNA: TGTGCCAGCAGCTTAGCAAGGACAGGGGGGTCCGGCTACACCTTC.

The genes are TRBV5-1 and TRBJ1-4; D unresolved. Germline CDR1 reads SGHRS; CDR2 reads YFSETQ. Trimming removed 2 bases at V and 3 bases at J, with 5 bases between. The CDR3 runs 13 residues. CDR3 sequence: CASSFAANEKLFF. The CDR3 DNA is TGCGCCAGCAGCTTTGCCGCTAATGAAAAACTGTTTTTT. Drawing the rest from reference TRBV5-1 and TRBJ1-4, the complete variable domain is KAGVTQTPRYLIKTRGQQVTLSCSPISGHRSVSWYQQTPGQGLQFLFEYFSETQRNKGNFPGRFSGRQFSNSRSEMNVSTLELGDSALYLCASSFAANEKLFFGSGTQLSVL.

The rearrangement links TRBV5-1 to TRBJ1-6; TRBD1 aligns across 10 bases. From germline, CDR1 is SGHRS and CDR2 YFSETQ. The CDR3 runs 14 residues. With V trimmed by 3 bases and J by 8 bases, 2 bases remained unmatched. The CDR3 nucleotides are TGCGCCAGCAGCTCAGGACAGGGGGATTCACCCCTCCACTTT. As protein: CASSSGQGDSPLHF.

The V gene is TRBV7-9, the J gene TRBJ1-1, with D possibly matching TRBD1 (5 bases). Trimming stripped 5 bases from V and 5 bases from J, with 12 bases between. The CDR3 extends over 13 amino acids. The V gene's germline CDR1 is SEHNR and CDR2 FQNEAQ (reference sequence). This CDR3 is CASSQRGDTEAFF. The CDR3 coding sequence is TGTGCCAGCAGCCAACGGGGGGATACTGAAGCTTTCTTT.

This sequence joins TRBV4-3 and TRBJ1-4, with D possibly matching TRBD1 (6 bases). V lost 1 base, J lost 7 bases, and 16 bases lay in between. In germline, CDR1 is LGHNA, CDR2 YSLEER. The CDR3 has 16 residues. CDR3: CASSQGTVMGGEKLFF. The CDR3 DNA sequence: TGCGCCAGCAGCCAAGGGACAGTCATGGGAGGTGAAAAACTGTTTTTT.

The V gene is TRBV19, the J gene TRBJ2-7, with D uncertain. The length of the CDR3 is 16 residues. From germline, CDR1 is LNHDA and CDR2 SQIVND (reference sequence). V lost 5 bases and J 0 bases, leaving 17 bases between the germline ends. This chain's CDR3 is CASSSDGLSRSYEQYF. The CDR3 DNA is TGTGCCAGTAGTTCGGACGGCCTTTCCCGCTCCTACGAGCAGTACTTC.

This sequence joins TRBV7-9 and TRBJ2-7; 8 bases map to TRBD1. This CDR3 comprises 16 residues. Germline loops: CDR1 SEHNR, CDR2 FQNEAQ (reference sequence). V shed 5 bases and J 0 bases; nucleotides not matched to a gene: 9. The CDR3 region is CASSLTGALSSYEQYF. In DNA form, the CDR3 reads TGTGCCAGCAGCCTGACAGGGGCCCTCAGCTCCTACGAGCAGTACTTC. The full variable domain, rest sourced from reference TRBV7-9 and TRBJ2-7, is DTGVSQNPRHKITKRGQNVTFRCDPISEHNRLYWYRQTLGQGPEFLTYFQNEAQLEKSRLLSDRFSAERPKGSFSTLEIQRTEQGDSAMYLCASSLTGALSSYEQYFGPGTRLTVT.

The genes are TRBV6-1 and TRBJ1-1; D not resolved. The CDR3 covers 12 residues. Trimming shortened V by 6 bases and J by 1 base, and 6 bases separated the two germline ends. Germline loops: CDR1 MNHNS, CDR2 SASEGT. This chain's CDR3 is CASRDPNTEAFF. The CDR3 DNA reads TGTGCCAGCAGAGACCCGAACACTGAAGCTTTCTTT.